This section outlines one TCR beta chain sequence together with its context. Its antigen remains unknown. The germline V and J ends were trimmed by 6 bases and 2 bases, with 5 bases remaining between them. CDR1 and CDR2 from the germline V gene are LNHDA and SQIVND (reference sequence). This CDR3 is built from 13 residues. The PCR was carried out with 60 Vbeta primers and 13 Jbeta primers. In the authors' methods: Roughly 73 million unique TCR beta chains, roughly 11 million of them shared, were counted by a later analysis. The table came from immunoSEQ multiplex PCR; TCRdb's copy has only in-frame clones and leaves some out. V and J calls and clone size follow that table, whereas D and trimming were derived from the DNA. Of 110,000 or so clones listed, 12% to 15% are singletons. The data were obtained in a study of cytomegalovirus exposure and HLA in healthy donors. Study results and caveats: Sequencing likely produced, as an artifact, a cluster of highly shared sequence variants. While the bulk of TCR sequences proved rare, some public TCRs turned up in many donors. Most of the TCR beta V segments (in an earlier analysis) were productive either about 87% or about 30% of the time.

Specimen: PBMCs. The gene calls are TRBV19 and TRBJ2-6; TRBD1 might be the D (5 bases). This clonotype was sampled from a female donor in good health and CMV-seronegative. CDR3 sequence: CASRDTGANVLTF. In DNA, the CDR3 is TGTGCCAGTAGGGACACTGGGGCCAACGTCCTGACTTTC.